This T cell receptor (beta chain) was obtained from a study of naive and memory T cell subsets. Findings of the study overall: Especially in CD8 cells, naive repertoires contained a few larger clonotypes, possibly CD45RA-re-expressing memory cells.

The V gene end was trimmed by 1 base and the J gene end by 3 bases; junction bases not matched to a gene: 5. Germline CDR1 and CDR2: MNHNS and SASEGT. This CDR3 region has 15 residues. This clonotype turned up a few times. Antigen: not known. Both TRBC1 and TRBC2 were covered by a beta constant-region primer of two equimolar oligonucleotides. Nested alpha and beta constant-region primers with the SP2 primer drove four PCR rounds on ligated cDNA. TCRdb analysed the UMI-ligation and nested PCR reads with MiXCR anew, one entry per CDR3 protein. The sample lists about 140,000 distinct CDR3 sequences; approximately 21% were seen once.

The receptor's source is a human donor in good health. The chain joins TRBV6-1 to TRBJ2-7, with 8 bases fitting TRBD2. The specimen sequenced was naive CD8+ T cells from blood. The CDR3 bases are TGTGCCAGCAGTGAAGGCAGCGGGAGATTCTACGAGCAGTACTTC. Amino acids: CASSEGSGRFYEQYF.